The 31 T cell receptor beta chains given below trace back to one sample, sequenced in a study of cytomegalovirus exposure and HLA in healthy donors. The PCR employed 60 Vbeta primers together with 13 Jbeta primers. The assay was immunoSEQ multiplex PCR, and TCRdb's table has in-frame clones only and misses some. The sample comprises about 190,000 clones, approximately 80% of which are singletons, and approximately 1.2% rests with the top ten. Sequencing input: PBMCs. These receptors all stem from a boy aged 2 to 10 in good health and CMV-seronegative.

This clone was seen more than once but under ten times. V is TRBV4-1 and J is TRBJ1-1; D ambiguous. The length of the CDR3 is 15 residues. The V end lost 0 bases, the J end lost 0 bases, and 8 bases lay between the germline ends. Per germline, CDR1 MGHRA and CDR2 YSYEKL. The CDR3 region is CASSQEREMNTEAFF. The CDR3 nucleotides read TGCGCCAGCAGCCAAGAAAGGGAGATGAACACTGAAGCTTTCTTT.

This clone was counted once. The V and J genes are TRBV6-5 and TRBJ1-1, with 7 bases fitting TRBD1. Germline CDR1 and CDR2: MNHEY and SVGAGI. V was clipped by 7 bases and J by 1 base; unmatched bases: 6. The CDR3 sequence is 14 residues long. CDR3 in DNA: TGTGCCAGCAACCCGACAGGGCCGAACACTGAAGCTTTCTTT. It codes for CASNPTGPNTEAFF.

This chain joins TRBV20-1 and TRBJ2-5, with D uncertain. Trimming removed 0 bases from V and 5 bases from J, with 4 bases in between. Germline CDR1 and CDR2: DFQATT and SNEGSKA (reference sequence). CDR3 size: 11 residues. CDR3 sequence (DNA): TGCAGTGCTAGAGATGCGGAGACCCAGTACTTC. Translation gives CSARDAETQYF.

The J gene is TRBJ1-1, the V gene TRBV6-1; D not certain. CDR1 and CDR2 (germline): MNHNS, SASEGT. The CDR3 runs to 12 residues. V lost 6 bases and J 2 bases, leaving 7 bases between the germline ends. The DNA for the CDR3 is TGTGCCAGCAGGGTGGCCAACACTGAAGCTTTCTTT. It encodes CASRVANTEAFF.

This chain links TRBV4-1 with TRBJ2-1; TRBD1 is a possible D gene (7 bases). CDR1 and CDR2 (germline): MGHRA, YSYEKL. The CDR3 consists of 14 residues. V dropped 2 bases and J dropped 7 bases, with 12 bases sitting between them. The CDR3 sequence: CASSQPTGRNEQFF. In DNA form, the CDR3 reads TGCGCCAGCAGCCAACCGACAGGGAGGAATGAGCAGTTCTTC.

CDR3 sequence reads: CASSLTAGVNYEQYF. The CDR3 region has the DNA TGCGCCAGCAGCTTGACCGCCGGGGTCAACTACGAGCAGTACTTC. V gene TRBV5-1 combines with J gene TRBJ2-7; D perhaps matches TRBD2 (5 bases). The CDR3 length is 15 residues. V was trimmed by 1 base and J by 3 bases, leaving 14 bases between them. The germline CDR1 and CDR2 sequences are SGHRS and YFSETQ.

This clone has just a few counts. The chain uses TRBV30 and TRBJ2-6, with no clear D. Germline CDR1 reads GTSNPN; CDR2 reads SVGIG (reference sequence). V shed 2 bases and J shed 0 bases, with 5 bases lying between them. There are 14 residues in the CDR3. CDR3 region: CAWSWSSGANVLTF. The DNA for the CDR3 is TGTGCCTGGAGTTGGAGCTCTGGGGCCAACGTCCTGACTTTC.

The rearrangement joins TRBV9 to TRBJ1-4, with a possible D match to TRBD1 (6 bases). Germline V gene data show CDR1 as SGDLS and CDR2 as YYNGEE. CDR3 size: 15 residues. Trimming took 4 bases from V and 7 from J, leaving 17 bases between them. In DNA, the CDR3 is TGTGCCAGCAGCAACCGTACAGGGATGGGTGAAAAACTGTTTTTT. It encodes CASSNRTGMGEKLFF.

The rearrangement links TRBV4-1 to TRBJ1-5; 7 bases are a match to TRBD1. Germline CDR1 reads MGHRA; CDR2 reads YSYEKL. This CDR3 has 15 amino acids. V shed 0 bases and J 4 bases; nucleotides not matched to a gene: 3. CDR3 in DNA: TGCGCCAGCAGCCAAGAAGGGACAGAAAATCAGCCCCAGCATTTT. The encoded protein is CASSQEGTENQPQHF.

This chain joins TRBV7-8 and TRBJ2-5; TRBD1 is a possible D gene (5 bases). Germline CDR1 and CDR2: SGHVS and FQNEAQ. This CDR3 is built from 15 residues. Deletions cut 1 base from V and 2 bases from J, with 11 bases between. The CDR3 loop is CASSLDAGFQETQYF. CDR3 DNA: TGTGCCAGCAGCTTAGATGCAGGGTTTCAAGAGACCCAGTACTTC.

The chain recombines TRBV4-3 with TRBJ2-1, with D possibly TRBD2 on 7 matching bases. The CDR3 is 20 amino acids. CDR1 is LGHNA and CDR2 is YSLEER in the germline V gene. Trimming took 0 bases from V and 1 from J, leaving 22 bases between them. CDR3 DNA sequence: TGCGCCAGCAGCCAAGATCATGGGGAGACGGAGGGGGGGTCCTACAATGAGCAGTTCTTC. Its protein is CASSQDHGETEGGSYNEQFF.

This chain connects TRBV6-1 to TRBJ2-7, with TRBD1 matching 11 bases. The CDR3 is made up of 13 amino acids. The germline V gene has CDR1 MNHNS and CDR2 SASEGT. V lost 3 bases and J lost 8; bases outside the gene matches: 3. CDR3 region: CASSEGQGVKQYV. For the CDR3, the DNA is TGTGCCAGCAGTGAGGGACAGGGGGTCAAGCAGTACGTC.

The rearrangement links TRBV7-2 to TRBJ2-1; a weak D match, TRBD2 (5 bases). V lost 5 bases and J 0 bases, leaving 17 bases between the germline ends. Germline CDR1 reads SGHTA; CDR2 reads FQGNSA. The CDR3 is 17 residues long. The CDR3 nucleotides read TGTGCCAGCAGCCCCCGGACTTCGCGAAGCTCCTACAATGAGCAGTTCTTC. This encodes CASSPRTSRSSYNEQFF.

This clone was counted a few times. This chain connects TRBV11-2 to TRBJ2-5, with TRBD1 matching 10 bases. The CDR3 is 15 residues long. Losses at the gene ends were 6 bases for V and 4 bases for J; bases not matched to a gene: 8. CDR1 is SGHAT, CDR2 FQNNGV, per germline. CDR3: CASRSPGQGLETQYF. CDR3 in DNA: TGTGCCAGCAGATCACCGGGACAGGGGTTAGAGACCCAGTACTTC. Together with reference TRBV11-2 and TRBJ2-5, the CDR3 gives the full variable domain: EAGVAQSPRYKIIEKRQSVAFWCNPISGHATLYWYQQILGQGPKLLIQFQNNGVVDDSQLPKDRFSAERLKGVDSTLKIQPAKLEDSAVYLCASRSPGQGLETQYFGPGTRLLVL.

This clone has a single count. The V call is TRBV13, the J call TRBJ1-2, with D uncertain. Deletions cut 0 bases from V and 12 bases from J, with 17 bases between. CDR1 is PRHDT, CDR2 FYEKMQ, per germline (reference sequence). The length of the CDR3 is 14 residues. The CDR3 is CASSLGSGLENHTF. The CDR3 DNA reads TGTGCCAGCAGCTTAGGGTCTGGGCTCGAGAATCACACCTTC.

The chain uses TRBV5-1 and TRBJ2-1; 16 positions agree with TRBD2. This CDR3 region has 17 residues. V shed 4 bases and J 7 bases; nucleotides not matched to a gene: 8. In germline, CDR1 is SGHRS, CDR2 YFSETQ. The CDR3 DNA is TGCGCCAGCAGCAAGGGACTAGCGGGAGGGCCTGAGAATGAGCAGTTCTTC. Its protein is CASSKGLAGGPENEQFF.

This chain uses TRBV14 with TRBJ1-1, with TRBD1 matching 9 bases. There are 16 residues in the CDR3. J was trimmed by 1 base and V by 5 bases; bases with no gene match: 8. Germline V gene sequence: CDR1 SGHDN, CDR2 FVKESK. CDR3 sequence (DNA): TGTGCCAGCAGCGAATCCGGGACAGGGTCGAACACTGAAGCTTTCTTT. It translates to CASSESGTGSNTEAFF. Filled out from reference TRBV14 and TRBJ1-1, the complete variable domain reads EAGVTQFPSHSVIEKGQTVTLRCDPISGHDNLYWYRRVMGKEIKFLLHFVKESKQDESGMPNNRFLAERTGGTYSTLKVQPAELEDSGVYFCASSESGTGSNTEAFFGQGTRLTVV.

This chain uses TRBV4-1 with TRBJ1-6, with TRBD1 as a possible D gene (6 bases). The CDR3 contains 15 residues. V was cut by 2 bases and J by 8 bases, with 13 bases left in between. Germline CDR1 reads MGHRA; CDR2 reads YSYEKL. CDR3 residues: CASSQQGNVDSPLHF. In nucleotides, the CDR3 is TGCGCCAGCAGCCAACAGGGGAATGTGGATTCACCCCTCCACTTT.

This clone was detected once. CDR3 amino acids: CASSLSGTGSGYTF. The CDR3 nucleotides are TGTGCCAGCAGCCTTTCCGGGACAGGAAGTGGCTACACCTTC. This sequence joins TRBV14 and TRBJ1-2; 8 bases are a match to TRBD1. Germline CDR1 reads SGHDN; CDR2 reads FVKESK. The CDR3 totals 14 residues. Losses at the gene ends were 4 bases for V and 7 bases for J; bases not matched to a gene: 8. The complete variable domain, with remaining parts taken from reference TRBV14 and TRBJ1-2, reads EAGVTQFPSHSVIEKGQTVTLRCDPISGHDNLYWYRRVMGKEIKFLLHFVKESKQDESGMPNNRFLAERTGGTYSTLKVQPAELEDSGVYFCASSLSGTGSGYTFGSGTRLTVV.

This rearrangement joins TRBV28 to TRBJ2-7, with D possibly TRBD1 on 6 matching bases. The V gene's germline CDR1 is MDHEN and CDR2 SYDVKM. CDR3 size: 14 residues. With 6 bases removed from V and 6 bases from J, the gap between germline ends came to 18 bases. The CDR3 coding sequence is TGTGCCAGCAGCCCACAAACAGGGTTCGTCGAGCAGTACTTC. Its translation is CASSPQTGFVEQYF.

This rearrangement joins TRBV6-6 to TRBJ2-7; TRBD1 is a possible D gene (6 bases). V lost 7 bases and J lost 7, with 23 bases in between. This CDR3 contains 15 residues. The germline gives CDR1 MNHNY, CDR2 SVGAGI (reference sequence). CDR3 nucleotides: TGTGCCAGCACAGAAACAGGGCTAACTACGTGGGAGCAGTACTTC. It encodes CASTETGLTTWEQYF.

This chain connects TRBV6-6 to TRBJ2-1; 14 bases agree with TRBD2. CDR3 length: 15 amino acids. Trimming cost V 4 bases and J 10 bases; bases outside gene matches: 6. Germline assignment: CDR1 MNHNY and CDR2 SVGAGI (reference sequence). The CDR3 reads CASSSTTSGRGEQFF. In DNA, the CDR3 is TGTGCCAGCAGTTCAACGACTAGCGGGAGGGGCGAGCAGTTCTTC.

DNA of the CDR3: TGTGCCAGTACGAGGGGGATCGCGTTCACTGAAGCTTTCTTT. It codes for CASTRGIAFTEAFF. The V call is TRBV19, the J call TRBJ1-1; tentative D call: TRBD1 (6 bases). Looked up from germline, CDR1 is LNHDA and CDR2 is SQIVND (reference sequence). The CDR3 is 14 amino acids. Trimming shortened V by 7 bases and J by 4 bases, and 16 bases separated the two germline ends.

CDR3 DNA sequence: TGTGCCACCGCGATTAGTTTTAATTCACCCCTCCACTTT. Its translation: CATAISFNSPLHF. The chain links TRBV6-1 to TRBJ1-6; D unclear. The CDR3 contains 13 residues. Per the germline V gene, CDR1 is MNHNS and CDR2 is SASEGT. The V gene lost 10 bases and the J gene lost 6 bases, with 13 bases spanning the gap.

This clone was observed a handful of times. The chain employs TRBV19 and TRBJ2-1; D ambiguous. CDR3 length: 15 residues. The V and J ends lost 5 bases and 5 bases respectively, with 16 bases between them. Germline CDR1 LNHDA, CDR2 SQIVND (reference sequence). The CDR3 bases are TGTGCCAGTAGTCCAGATCCTCCCGGAGACAATGAGCAGTTCTTC. Translation: CASSPDPPGDNEQFF.

CDR3 sequence (DNA): TGCGCCAGCAGCCCCACAGTCTGGGGCTGGAACACTGAAGCTTTCTTT. Encoded protein: CASSPTVWGWNTEAFF. The genes are TRBV4-3 and TRBJ1-1; D is possibly TRBD1 (5 bases). Germline V gives CDR1 LGHNA, CDR2 YSLEER. Deletions cut 4 bases from V and 1 base from J, with 16 bases between. The CDR3 loop spans 16 amino acids.

V is TRBV20-1 and J is TRBJ1-2; possibly TRBD1 for D (6 bases). Trimming stripped 6 bases from V and 8 bases from J, with 10 bases between. The CDR3 spans 10 residues. Germline V gene sequence: CDR1 DFQATT, CDR2 SNEGSKA (reference sequence). CDR3 bases: TGCAGTGCGCTCGACAGGGGCTACACCTTC. It encodes CSALDRGYTF.

The gene calls are TRBV6-6 and TRBJ2-7, with 9 bases aligning to TRBD1. V gave up 6 bases and J gave up 5 bases; unmatched junction bases: 5. The V gene's germline CDR1 is MNHNY and CDR2 SVGAGI (reference sequence). The length of the CDR3 is 13 residues. The CDR3 is CASSPGTGNEQYV. DNA of the CDR3: TGTGCCAGCAGCCCCGGGACAGGGAACGAGCAGTACGTC.

The V call is TRBV4-1, the J call TRBJ2-1; 8 bases line up with TRBD2. The CDR3 extends over 16 amino acids. Germline V lookup: CDR1 MGHRA, CDR2 YSYEKL. V dropped 0 bases and J dropped 4; count of bases not matched to a gene: 5. CDR3 in amino acids: CASSQDRSGDYNEQFF. CDR3 in DNA: TGCGCCAGCAGCCAAGATCGTAGCGGGGATTACAATGAGCAGTTCTTC.

The chain links TRBV18 to TRBJ1-3; TRBD1 is a possible D gene (5 bases). CDR1 and CDR2 from the germline V gene are KGHSH and LQKENI. Trimming pared 3 bases from V and 0 bases from J, leaving 21 bases between. The CDR3 length is 19 residues. The DNA for the CDR3 is TGTGCCAGCTCACCGGGGCAGGGAATCCTCGAAGTCTCTGGAAACACCATATATTTT. This encodes CASSPGQGILEVSGNTIYF.

The rearrangement uses TRBV9 and TRBJ1-6; D is possibly TRBD1 (5 bases). This CDR3 contains 14 residues. Trimming removed 0 bases at V and 8 bases at J, with 9 bases between. From germline, CDR1 is SGDLS and CDR2 YYNGEE. The CDR3 DNA is TGTGCCAGCAGCGTAGGCAGGGAGGATTCACCCCTCCACTTT. This translates into CASSVGREDSPLHF. The full variable domain, completed using reference TRBV9 and TRBJ1-6, is DSGVTQTPKHLITATGQRVTLRCSPRSGDLSVYWYQQSLDQGLQFLIQYYNGEERAKGNILERFSAQQFPDLHSELNLSSLELGDSALYFCASSVGREDSPLHFGNGTRLTVT.